These 15 T cell receptor beta chains came from one sample sequenced in a study of glioma-infiltrating T cells after dendritic cell vaccination. The time point was: after dendritic cell vaccination, including at tumor progression/relapse. The table came from immunoSEQ multiplex PCR; TCRdb's copy has only in-frame clones and leaves some out. The sample has more than 70,000 clones, over 75% seen once. This specimen was blood, taken after dendritic cell vaccination. The source is a human donor with glioblastoma.

The V gene is TRBV5-1, the J gene TRBJ2-7, with TRBD1 identical over 7 bases. Germline V gene data show CDR1 as SGHRS and CDR2 as YFSETQ. The V segment lost 4 bases and the J segment 3 bases; nucleotides outside the gene matches: 13. The length of the CDR3 is 16 residues. CDR3 amino acids: CASSVSPSTGNYEQYF. CDR3 nucleotide sequence: TGCGCCAGCAGCGTTTCCCCTTCGACAGGGAACTACGAGCAGTACTTC.

The J gene is TRBJ1-6, the V gene TRBV19; D ambiguous. Germline assignment: CDR1 LNHDA and CDR2 SQIVND (reference sequence). V gave up 1 base and J gave up 7 bases, with 8 bases separating them. There are 14 residues in the CDR3. The CDR3 is CASSIGGNNSPLHF. CDR3 DNA: TGTGCCAGTAGTATAGGAGGGAACAATTCACCCCTCCACTTT.

Only one count was recorded for this clone. The chain has TRBV27 and TRBJ2-7; 7 nucleotides agree with TRBD1. The CDR3 contains 14 residues. Germline lookup yields CDR1 MNHEY and CDR2 SMNVEV (reference sequence). Trimming took 2 bases from V and 3 from J; bases not matched to a gene: 4. CDR3 residues: CASSLAGGVYEQYF. As DNA, the CDR3 is TGTGCCAGCAGTTTAGCAGGGGGTGTCTACGAGCAGTACTTC.

The chain has TRBV6-1 and TRBJ2-7; 10 bases are a match to TRBD1. Germline V lookup: CDR1 MNHNS, CDR2 SASEGT. With 9 bases clipped from V and 2 bases from J, the junction kept 7 bases outside the gene matches. The CDR3 has 14 amino acids. The CDR3 sequence is CASARDRGPYEQYF. In DNA form, the CDR3 reads TGTGCCAGTGCCCGGGACAGGGGCCCCTACGAGCAGTACTTC.

V usage is TRBV5-1 and J usage is TRBJ2-5; perhaps TRBD2 as D (7 bases). The CDR3 extends over 14 amino acids. Germline CDR1 is SGHRS and CDR2 is YFSETQ. The V and J ends lost 4 bases and 4 bases respectively, with 14 bases between them. CDR3 sequence reads: CASSLGGGGETQYF. CDR3 coding DNA: TGCGCCAGCAGCCTCGGGGGAGGGGGAGAGACCCAGTACTTC. The variable domain in full, with the rest retrieved from reference TRBV5-1 and TRBJ2-5, is KAGVTQTPRYLIKTRGQQVTLSCSPISGHRSVSWYQQTPGQGLQFLFEYFSETQRNKGNFPGRFSGRQFSNSRSEMNVSTLELGDSALYLCASSLGGGGETQYFGPGTRLLVL.

The chain joins TRBV7-9 to TRBJ2-5; 7 bases map to TRBD2. The CDR3 loop spans 16 amino acids. After removal of 2 bases from V and 4 bases from J, the junction contained 10 bases not matched to a gene. Germline V lookup: CDR1 SEHNR, CDR2 FQNEAQ (reference sequence). The CDR3: CASSLRFGGMGETQYF. In nucleotides, the CDR3 is TGTGCCAGCAGCTTAAGGTTCGGGGGGATGGGAGAGACCCAGTACTTC. The full variable domain, its missing parts supplied by reference TRBV7-9 and TRBJ2-5, is DTGVSQNPRHKITKRGQNVTFRCDPISEHNRLYWYRQTLGQGPEFLTYFQNEAQLEKSRLLSDRFSAERPKGSFSTLEIQRTEQGDSAMYLCASSLRFGGMGETQYFGPGTRLLVL.

A few counts support this clone. V gene TRBV7-2 combines with J gene TRBJ1-5; TRBD1 matches 8 bases. In germline, CDR1 is SGHTA, CDR2 FQGNSA. J was trimmed by 4 bases and V by 4 bases; bases with no gene match: 0. This CDR3 has 13 residues. Here the CDR3 reads CASSYRGNQPQHF. The DNA for the CDR3 is TGTGCCAGCAGCTACAGGGGGAATCAGCCCCAGCATTTT.

The rearrangement uses TRBV2 and TRBJ1-3, with D maybe TRBD1 (5 bases). The V and J ends lost 3 bases and 8 bases respectively, with 14 bases between them. The CDR3 is made up of 14 amino acids. Germline V gene sequence: CDR1 SNHLY, CDR2 FYNNEI. The CDR3 spells CASSDQGGADTIYF. DNA of the CDR3: TGTGCCAGCAGTGATCAGGGTGGGGCCGACACCATATATTTT.

J is TRBJ2-5 and V is TRBV7-9, with 9 bases that match TRBD1. The better agreement between TRBJ2-7 and the DNA end casts doubt on the J call. CDR1 and CDR2 (germline): SEHNR, FQNEAQ (reference sequence). CDR3 size: 14 residues. The CDR3 sequence: CASSPRDRVGEQYF. The CDR3 coding sequence is TGTGCCAGCAGCCCCCGGGACAGGGTTGGCGAGCAGTACTTC.

CDR3 in amino acids: CASWGGNTNTGELFF. In nucleotides, the CDR3 is TGTGCCAGCTGGGGGGGGAACACGAACACCGGGGAGCTGTTTTTT. The chain carries TRBV7-9 and TRBJ2-2; 7 bases match TRBD2. The V gene end was trimmed by 8 bases and the J gene end by 0 bases; junction bases not matched to a gene: 6. This CDR3 region has 15 residues. CDR1 is SEHNR and CDR2 is FQNEAQ in the germline V gene (reference sequence).

The CDR3 coding sequence is TGTGCCAGCAGCCCCTCGAGCTCTGGAAACACCATATATTTT. Protein product: CASSPSSSGNTIYF. The rearrangement links TRBV7-9 to TRBJ1-3, with D unclear. Trimming shortened V by 5 bases and J by 0 bases, and 8 bases separated the two germline ends. Germline V gene lookup returns CDR1 SEHNR and CDR2 FQNEAQ (reference sequence). This CDR3 has 14 residues. Using reference TRBV7-9 and TRBJ1-3 for the parts outside the CDR3, the full variable domain is DTGVSQNPRHKITKRGQNVTFRCDPISEHNRLYWYRQTLGQGPEFLTYFQNEAQLEKSRLLSDRFSAERPKGSFSTLEIQRTEQGDSAMYLCASSPSSSGNTIYFGEGSWLTVV.

This chain connects TRBV5-6 to TRBJ1-1; D call uncertain. The CDR3 extends over 14 amino acids. V lost 0 bases to trimming and J lost 1 base, with 7 bases between them. CDR1 SGHDT and CDR2 YYEEEE come from the germline V gene. The CDR3 loop is CASSLAGTNTEAFF. The DNA of the CDR3 is TGTGCCAGCAGCTTGGCCGGTACGAACACTGAAGCTTTCTTT.

The CDR3 protein is CASSLTRDSYEQYF. CDR3 sequence (DNA): TGTGCCAGCAGCTTGACCCGGGACAGCTACGAGCAGTACTTC. The chain uses TRBV7-2 and TRBJ2-7; 7 bases map to TRBD1. CDR1 is SGHTA, CDR2 FQGNSA, per germline. V lost 3 bases, J lost 3 bases, and 5 bases stayed unmatched. The CDR3 covers 14 residues.

The chain joins TRBV6-5 to TRBJ1-2; 7 bases are shared with TRBD1. The CDR3 runs to 14 residues. After removal of 2 bases from V and 3 bases from J, the junction contained 3 bases not matched to a gene. Looked up from germline, CDR1 is MNHEY and CDR2 is SVGAGI. The CDR3 coding sequence is TGTGCCAGCAGTTACCAGACAGGGTACTATGGCTACACCTTC. Its protein product is CASSYQTGYYGYTF.

CDR3 loop: CASSLDASGAITDTQYF. The CDR3 region has the DNA TGTGCCAGCAGCTTGGATGCTAGCGGGGCTATCACAGATACGCAGTATTTT. V and J are TRBV5-6 and TRBJ2-3, with 9 bases identical to TRBD2. Germline V gene lookup returns CDR1 SGHDT and CDR2 YYEEEE. This CDR3 is built from 17 residues. Trimming removed 0 bases from V and 2 bases from J; junction bases left unmatched: 7.